This TCR beta chain derives from a study of T cells in Graves' hyperthyroidism and ophthalmopathy. Across the study: Prior to any treatment, at the point of initial diagnosis, peripheral blood was collected. Study-wide results and limits: Through a model of 13 V-J features, ophthalmopathy was separated from stable hyperthyroidism.

RNA transcripts served as the template for amplifying TCR beta CDR3 regions. RT-PCR in the first round (using the HTBI primer set) targeted the TCR CDR3. MiXCR, applied by TCRdb to the multiplex PCR reads, yields one record per CDR3 protein. This sample has approximately 690,000 distinct CDR3 sequences, with about 14% found just once. Germline loops: CDR1 LGHNA, CDR2 YNFKEQ. The CDR3 has 15 residues. The V end was cut by 0 bases, the J end by 1 base, with 7 bases between. With respect to this clonotype: Its antigen is not identified.

Clinical Activity Scores of at least 3, NOSPECS grades of at least 4 and durations under 3 months characterized ophthalmopathy patients. The study based diagnoses on clinical symptoms, serum thyroxine and TRAb, thyroid ultrasound and orbital computed tomography. The rearrangement joins TRBV4-2 to TRBJ1-5; D uncertain. The sample consisted of blood. This clonotype was obtained from a woman in her forties or fifties with Graves' ophthalmopathy. CDR3 nucleotides: TGTGCCAGCAGCCAAGAAGGTTCAAGCAATCAGCCCCAGCATTTT. Translating it yields CASSQEGSSNQPQHF.